This TCR beta chain appears in the sequencing data of a study of blood T cell repertoires in COVID-19. At the level of the study: Collection of acute and convalescent COVID-19 samples took place in the United States, Italy and Spain.

This CDR3 spans 15 amino acids. Germline V gene lookup returns CDR1 MNHEY and CDR2 SVGAGI. With 5 bases removed from V and 0 bases from J, the gap between germline ends came to 13 bases. Patients at the Seattle site were enrolled during active infection and followed longitudinally. The method was immunoSEQ multiplex PCR; TCRdb's version includes in-frame clones alone and lacks a portion of them. The sample has hundreds of thousands of clones; 85% to 90% are singletons. This rearrangement joins TRBV6-5 to TRBJ1-2; TRBD1 is a possible D gene (6 bases). Sequenced sample: peripheral blood. The TCR originated in a man between 18 and 29 years old with COVID-19, enrolled during active disease. In nucleotides, the CDR3 is TGTGCCAGCAGTCGAGCGGGGGCTTCTAACTATGGCTACACCTTC. This codes for CASSRAGASNYGYTF.